The T cell receptor beta chain under discussion was sequenced for a study of blood T cell repertoires in COVID-19. Study summary: Samples taken during acute and convalescent COVID-19 were collected in the United States, Italy and Spain.

Only in-frame clones appear in the TCRdb table, and some are missing; sequencing was by immunoSEQ multiplex PCR. The sample has hundreds of thousands of clones, around 82% seen once. Germline assignment: CDR1 SGHNT and CDR2 YYREEE (reference sequence). The CDR3 loop spans 14 amino acids. J lost 6 bases, V lost 4 bases, and 10 bases had no gene match. This clone was picked up one time. Specimen: peripheral blood. The receptor was derived from a woman between 50 and 59 years old who had recovered from COVID-19. The J gene is TRBJ2-7, the V gene TRBV5-4, with 7 nucleotides matching TRBD1. The CDR3 sequence is CASSLRQGWSEQYF. CDR3 nucleotides: TGTGCCAGCAGCCTCAGACAGGGTTGGTCCGAGCAGTACTTC. The full variable domain, rest sourced from reference TRBV5-4 and TRBJ2-7, is ETGVTQSPTHLIKTRGQQVTLRCSSQSGHNTVSWYQQALGQGPQFIFQYYREEENGRGNFPPRFSGLQFPNYSSELNVNALELDDSALYLCASSLRQGWSEQYFGPGTRLTVT.